This is a list of T cell receptor beta chains from one sample in a study of T cells in Graves' hyperthyroidism and ophthalmopathy. TCRdb fed the multiplex PCR reads into MiXCR, producing one record per CDR3 protein. In the table there are around 520,000 distinct CDR3 sequences, 14% of which are singletons. The material sequenced was blood. The receptors here all came from a woman between 18 and 29 years old with Graves' hyperthyroidism. CDR3s include the opening cysteine and the closing phenylalanine or tryptophan. Fields, in order: clone size, D gene, J gene, V gene, CDR3 DNA, CDR3 protein. A D gene is named only where the DNA matches it firmly. Where a row states a size, it is once, few, many or the class of an expanded clone; other rows omit it.

>many|TRBD2|TRBJ2-3|TRBV20-1
TGCAGTGCTATTAAAGCGGGAGGACAGACAGATACGCAGTATTTT
CSAIKAGGQTDTQYF
>many|-|TRBJ2-7|TRBV7-2
TGTGCCAGCAGCTTAAATCCGGTTCCCTACGAGCAGTACTTC
CASSLNPVPYEQYF
>-|-|TRBJ1-2|TRBV19
TGTGCCAGTAGTATAGGTGGAGCTAACTATGGCTACACCTTC
CASSIGGANYGYTF
>-|-|TRBJ2-7|TRBV11-1
TGTGCCAGCAGCCCCCCTGTAACCTACGAGCAGTACTTC
CASSPPVTYEQYF
>few|TRBD1|TRBJ1-2|TRBV5-4
TGTGCCAGCAGCTTGCCCGACAGGGATACCTATGGCTACATCTTC
CASSLPDRDTYGYIF
>many|TRBD1|TRBJ1-1|TRBV2
TGTGCCAGCTCACCACAGGGGTTGGACACTGAAGCTTTCTTT
CASSPQGLDTEAFF
>few|-|TRBJ1-6|TRBV4-2
TGTGCCAGCAGCCAAGTTGAAAGGGAAGGTTCACCCCTCCACTTT
CASSQVEREGSPLHF
>many|-|TRBJ1-2|TRBV6-1
TGTGCCAGCAGTCTCTCACGGTCTGGTGGCTACACCTTC
CASSLSRSGGYTF
>many|-|TRBJ1-5|TRBV6-1
TGTGCCAGCAGGCACGATAGCAATCAGCCCCAGCATTTT
CASRHDSNQPQHF
>few|-|TRBJ1-1|TRBV7-9
TGTGCCAGCAGCTTGGATACGGCTTTCTTT
CASSLDTAFF
>many|-|TRBJ2-1|TRBV12-3/TRBV12-4
TGTGCCCAACGGGGCTCCTACAATGAGCAGTTCTTC
CAQRGSYNEQFF
>few|-|TRBJ1-1|TRBV7-9
TGTGCCAGCAGCCCGGCCAGGGGCAGTGAAGCTTTCTTT
CASSPARGSEAFF
>few|-|TRBJ2-7|TRBV20-1
TGCAGTGCTACCCATGACAGGCTCTCCTACGAGCAGTACTTC
CSATHDRLSYEQYF
>many|-|TRBJ1-1|TRBV12-3/TRBV12-4
TGTGCCAGCAGTTCTGGGGAGGAAGCTTTCTTT
CASSSGEEAFF
>few|-|TRBJ2-6|TRBV29-1
TGCAGCGTTGGGCGGGCTGGGGCCAACGTCCTGACTTTC
CSVGRAGANVLTF
>-|-|TRBJ2-2|TRBV12-3/TRBV12-4
TGTGCCAGCAGTTACTTGGATCTCACCGGGGAGCTGTTTTTT
CASSYLDLTGELFF
>many|-|TRBJ1-5|TRBV7-8
TGTGCCAGCAGCCCGGACCAGGGCGCCAGTCCCCAGCATTTT
CASSPDQGASPQHF
>many|-|TRBJ1-1|TRBV11-2
TGTGCCAGCAGCCCAGGGCGGGGGGCCTATGAAGCTTTCTTT
CASSPGRGAYEAFF
>many|-|TRBJ2-2|TRBV5-6
TGTGCCAGCAGCTTCTCCGGGGACGCTTATTTTGCCGGGGAGCTGTTTTTT
CASSFSGDAYFAGELFF
>many|TRBD1|TRBJ2-1|TRBV5-8
TGTGCCAGCAGCTGGGGGACAGGGGGGTACAATGAGCAGTTCTTC
CASSWGTGGYNEQFF
>many|-|TRBJ2-2|TRBV24-1
TGTGCCACCAGTCCCTTTAGGGGCGACACCGGGGAGCTGTTTTTT
CATSPFRGDTGELFF
>few|-|TRBJ2-3|TRBV4-1
TGCGCCAGCAGCCAATTTAGGGGCTCAGATACGCAGTATTTT
CASSQFRGSDTQYF
>-|TRBD2|TRBJ2-3|TRBV5-1
TGCGCCAGCAGCTACTCGGGAGGGCCTGTAGATACGCAGTATTTT
CASSYSGGPVDTQYF
>many|-|TRBJ1-1|TRBV20-1
TGCAGGTCCTGGGGGGTGGGCACTGAAGCTTTCTTT
CRSWGVGTEAFF
>many|-|TRBJ1-4|TRBV20-1
TGCAGTGCTAGAGGGGGACAACTAGAAAAACTGTTTTTT
CSARGGQLEKLFF
>-|TRBD1|TRBJ2-7|TRBV19
TGTGCCAGTAGAGACAGGGACAGGGGCTCCTACGAGCAGTACTTC
CASRDRDRGSYEQYF
>many|-|TRBJ2-7|TRBV7-2
TGTGCCAGCACCCGGGACGTCTACGAGCAGTACTTC
CASTRDVYEQYF
>few|TRBD1|TRBJ2-6|TRBV3-1
TGTGCCAGCAGCCCAGTTGACAGGGAGAACTCTGGGGCCAACGTCCTGACTTTC
CASSPVDRENSGANVLTF
>-|-|TRBJ2-1|TRBV4-1
TGCGCCAGCAGCGAAGACCCGACGGCCTACAATGAGCAGTTCTTC
CASSEDPTAYNEQFF
>few|-|TRBJ1-4|TRBV6-5
TGTGCCAGCAGTTACTCGAGGGGTGAAAAACTGTTTTTT
CASSYSRGEKLFF
>once|TRBD1|TRBJ1-6|TRBV5-1
TGCGCCAGCAGCCCGGATTTGACAGGGGGTTCACCCCTCCACTTT
CASSPDLTGGSPLHF
>many|-|TRBJ2-5|TRBV11-2
TGTGCCAGCAGCTTAGGGCCCTCAGGAGAGACCCAGTACTTC
CASSLGPSGETQYF
>-|TRBD1|TRBJ1-5|TRBV6-4
TGTGCCAGCTGTGACTCGACAGGGGATAGCAATCAGCCCCAGCATTTT
CASCDSTGDSNQPQHF
>few|-|TRBJ2-5|TRBV29-1
TGCAGCGTTGCTACAGGGGGGGTAGAGACCCAGTACTTC
CSVATGGVETQYF
>many|-|TRBJ2-5|TRBV12-3/TRBV12-4
TGTGCCAGCAGTTTTTTGTACAAGGGGGAGACCCAGTACTTC
CASSFLYKGETQYF
>-|TRBD2|TRBJ2-3|TRBV3-1
TGTGCCGGCAGCCAAGGATCTAGCGGGAGAACAGATACGCAGTATTTT
CAGSQGSSGRTDTQYF
>many|TRBD2|TRBJ2-1|TRBV7-9
TGTGCCAGCAGCGCCGACTGGAGACTAGCCATTCATGAGCAGTTCTTC
CASSADWRLAIHEQFF
>-|-|TRBJ2-3|TRBV29-1
TGCAGCGTTGATTTAGGCGGGCCCACAGATACGCAGTATTTT
CSVDLGGPTDTQYF
>-|-|TRBJ1-2|TRBV29-1
TGCAGCGTTGGACGTGAGGGCTATGGCTACACCTTC
CSVGREGYGYTF
>many|TRBD2|TRBJ2-1|TRBV30
TGTGCCTTCACCGGGACTAGCAGATACAATGAGCAGTTCTTC
CAFTGTSRYNEQFF
>many|-|TRBJ1-6|TRBV7-3
TGTGCCAGCAGCTCACAGGGACCGGGTTCACCCCTCCACTTT
CASSSQGPGSPLHF
>many|TRBD1|TRBJ2-1|TRBV2
TGTGCCAGCGTAACAGGGGCCGGCAATGAGCAGTTCTTC
CASVTGAGNEQFF
>-|-|TRBJ1-1|TRBV9
TGTGCCAGCAGCCCTCATTGGAACACTGAAGCTTTCTTT
CASSPHWNTEAFF
>many|-|TRBJ1-2|TRBV29-1
TGCAGCGTAGACAGTTTCTACGGCTACACCTTC
CSVDSFYGYTF
>-|TRBD1|TRBJ1-4|TRBV5-1
TGCGCCAGCAGAAGGACAGGGAGGGTAGAAAAACTGTTTTTT
CASRRTGRVEKLFF
>many|-|TRBJ2-1|TRBV18
TGTGCCAGCTCACCCGTACGGGACACTTACAATGAGCAGTTCTTC
CASSPVRDTYNEQFF
>-|-|TRBJ1-5|TRBV6-1
TGTGCCAGCAAAGGAGGCGTAAATCAGCCCCAGCATTTT
CASKGGVNQPQHF
>-|-|TRBJ2-1|TRBV5-6
TGTGCCAGCAGCTTGGCGGGGGCGGATTACAATGAGCAGTTCTTC
CASSLAGADYNEQFF
>many|TRBD2|TRBJ2-1|TRBV2
TGTGCCAGCAGGCAACAACCGGGACTAGCCAACGAGCAGTTCTTC
CASRQQPGLANEQFF
>many|TRBD1|TRBJ1-6|TRBV6-1
TGTGCCAGCGTCAAGGGAGACAGGGTCGCCTATAATTCACCCCTCCACTTT
CASVKGDRVAYNSPLHF
>many|-|TRBJ2-3|TRBV6-2/TRBV6-3
TGTGCCAGCAGTTATCTGGGGGGATCGATCACAGATACGCAGTATTTT
CASSYLGGSITDTQYF
>-|-|TRBJ2-2|TRBV5-1
TGCGCCAGCAGCCGACAGACGCAGAACACCGGGGAGCTGTTTTTT
CASSRQTQNTGELFF
>few|TRBD1|TRBJ2-1|TRBV7-9
TGTGCCAGCAGGCCGGGACAGCCCGAGCAGTTCTTC
CASRPGQPEQFF
>many|TRBD2|TRBJ2-5|TRBV7-3
TGTGCTAGCAGCCTACTAGCGGGAGCCGCCGAGACCCAGTACTTC
CASSLLAGAAETQYF
>few|-|TRBJ1-1|TRBV18
TGTGCCAGCTCACCAGAATCCCTGCAGGGTGTTGAAGCTTTCTTT
CASSPESLQGVEAFF